Below are 20 T cell receptor beta chains sequenced from a single sample in a study of T cell responses to AZD1222 COVID-19 vaccine listed by TCRdb under 2021. The library was generated by the immunoSEQ multiplex PCR assay. In TCRdb, the immuneACCESS table is reduced to in-frame sequences with V and J assigned. These tables do not hold every clone; where another copy was compared, an unresolved V gene accounts for under half, and the others remain unexplained. In all, the sample holds 140,000 to 150,000 clones, and around four fifths of those were seen once. The ten largest clones add up to 4.1% of the sample. Taken with the paper, the label for time point translates to: baseline before first vaccination. This specimen's treatment or condition label, per the study, means: meningococcal conjugate vaccine given as trial control. This material consisted of peripheral blood, taken on day 0 of MenACWY control vaccination. These receptors were collected from an adult in good health.

In this sample, this clone turned up once. The V and J genes are TRBV5-1 and TRBJ2-1; weak D call: TRBD1 (6 bases). This CDR3 spans 13 amino acids. V was trimmed by 2 bases and J by 7 bases, leaving 10 bases between them. Germline V gene sequence: CDR1 SGHRS, CDR2 YFSETQ. CDR3 sequence (DNA): TGCGCCAGCAGCTTCACAGGGCTGAATGAGCAGTTCTTC. The encoded protein is CASSFTGLNEQFF.

The rearrangement joins TRBV6-5 to TRBJ1-6; TRBD1 matches 9 bases. Germline CDR1 reads MNHEY; CDR2 reads SVGAGI. V gave up 9 bases and J gave up 9 bases; unmatched junction bases: 6. The CDR3 extends over 13 amino acids. Here the CDR3 DNA reads TGTGCCAGTAACAGGGGGCGCGGTTCACCCCTCCACTTT. This codes for CASNRGRGSPLHF.

This clone was seen many times. This sequence joins TRBV5-1 and TRBJ1-1; possibly TRBD1 for D (5 bases). The length of the CDR3 is 12 residues. In germline, CDR1 is SGHRS, CDR2 YFSETQ. With 9 bases removed from V and 1 base from J, the gap between germline ends came to 10 bases. The CDR3 loop reads CATSTGNTEAFF. CDR3 coding DNA: TGCGCCACCAGTACAGGGAACACTGAAGCTTTCTTT.

The chain links TRBV9 to TRBJ2-1; possibly TRBD1 for D (5 bases). CDR3 length: 16 amino acids. V dropped 3 bases and J dropped 8 bases, with 21 bases sitting between them. Germline assignment: CDR1 SGDLS and CDR2 YYNGEE. As DNA, the CDR3 is TGTGCCAGCAGCGCCCAGAGGCCAGGGCTGGGCGATGAGCAGTTCTTC. It yields the protein CASSAQRPGLGDEQFF.

The rearrangement joins TRBV4-2 to TRBJ2-5; 8 bases line up with TRBD2. This CDR3 has 16 amino acids. Germline trimming cut 0 bases from V and 2 bases from J; bases unmatched to any gene: 5. Germline V CDR1 and CDR2: LGHNA, YNFKEQ. The CDR3 nucleotides read TGTGCCAGCAGCCAAGATCGAGTAGCGGGGCAAGAGACCCAGTACTTC. Translating it yields CASSQDRVAGQETQYF.

This clone was recorded once. The V gene is TRBV3-1 (or the pseudogene TRBV3-2), the J gene TRBJ2-7; D could derive from TRBD1 or TRBD2 (5 bases each). CDR3 length equals 15 residues. V was trimmed by 6 bases and J by 5 bases, leaving 20 bases between them. In germline, CDR1 is LGHDT, CDR2 YNNKEL (reference sequence). The CDR3 sequence: CASSPTLAGAHEQYF. As DNA, the CDR3 is TGTGCCAGCAGTCCTACCCTGGCCGGGGCCCACGAGCAGTACTTC.

The rearrangement joins TRBV10-3 to TRBJ1-5; D is possibly TRBD1 (6 bases). V shed 4 bases and J shed 5 bases, with 9 bases lying between them. Germline CDR1 ENHRY, CDR2 SYGVKD. The CDR3 runs 13 residues. CDR3 coding DNA: TGTGCCATCAGTGGGACAGATTATCAGCCCCAGCATTTT. The encoded protein is CAISGTDYQPQHF.

This chain links TRBV9 with TRBJ2-3, with D uncertain. Trimming left V 6 bases short and J 2 bases short, with 16 bases between. This CDR3 has 15 amino acids. CDR1 is SGDLS, CDR2 YYNGEE, per germline. In nucleotides, the CDR3 is TGTGCCAGCACGGTCCAGAGCACTCCCACAGATACGCAGTATTTT. Translating it yields CASTVQSTPTDTQYF.

This clone has just one count. The chain combines TRBV7-9 with TRBJ2-1, with TRBD2 matching over 7 bases. Germline-derived CDR1 and CDR2 are SEHNR and FQNEAQ (reference sequence). The CDR3 is 13 residues long. J gave up 3 bases and V 4 bases, and 0 bases lay outside the gene matches. The CDR3 nucleotides read TGTGCCAGCAGCTGGGGGGGCTACAATGAGCAGTTCTTC. It translates to CASSWGGYNEQFF. Full variable domain (remainder filled in from reference TRBV7-9 and TRBJ2-1): DTGVSQNPRHKITKRGQNVTFRCDPISEHNRLYWYRQTLGQGPEFLTYFQNEAQLEKSRLLSDRFSAERPKGSFSTLEIQRTEQGDSAMYLCASSWGGYNEQFFGPGTRLTVL.

In this sample, this clone turned up a few times. V gene TRBV12-5 combines with J gene TRBJ2-1, with 8 bases lining up with TRBD2. The junction had 7 bases not matched to a gene; V was cut back by 6 bases and J by 6 bases. CDR3 length: 14 residues. CDR1 and CDR2 (germline): LGHNT, FRNRAP. CDR3 residues: CASGSGGHPNEQFF. The DNA of the CDR3 is TGTGCTAGTGGGTCGGGGGGGCATCCCAATGAGCAGTTCTTC. Full variable domain (missing parts from reference TRBV12-5 and TRBJ2-1): DARVTQTPRHKVTEMGQEVTMRCQPILGHNTVFWYRQTMMQGLELLAYFRNRAPLDDSGMPKDRFSAEMPDATLATLKIQPSEPRDSAVYFCASGSGGHPNEQFFGPGTRLTVL.

This chain connects TRBV27 to TRBJ1-2; no clear D gene. The CDR3 has 13 residues. The germline CDR1 and CDR2 sequences are MNHEY and SMNVEV (reference sequence). The germline V and J ends were trimmed by 5 bases and 7 bases, with 14 bases remaining between them. CDR3 protein: CASSLPGGSGYTF. The CDR3 nucleotides read TGTGCCAGCAGTCTACCGGGTGGTAGTGGCTACACCTTC.

This chain uses TRBV11-2 with TRBJ2-5, with 10 nucleotides matching TRBD2. Germline CDR1 and CDR2: SGHAT and FQNNGV. This CDR3 is 19 amino acids long. V shed 4 bases, J shed 5 bases, and the junction held 19 bases outside the gene matches. The CDR3 DNA sequence: TGTGCCAGCAGCTCCATCCTTCCCCCAGCGGGGGGGCCGAGGGAGACCCAGTACTTC. Its translation: CASSSILPPAGGPRETQYF.

This rearrangement joins TRBV29-1 to TRBJ2-1; D is possibly TRBD2 (6 bases). The length of the CDR3 is 13 residues. The V end lost 0 bases, the J end lost 13 bases, and 16 bases lay between the germline ends. Germline CDR1 SQVTM, CDR2 ANQGSEA. For the CDR3, the DNA is TGCAGCGTTGAAGATGGGGTTCGGGACTCCCAGTTCTTC. It is translated as CSVEDGVRDSQFF.

CDR3 region: CASKGQRGTDTQYF. Here the CDR3 DNA reads TGCGCCAGCAAGGGACAGAGAGGCACAGATACGCAGTATTTT. The chain links TRBV5-1 to TRBJ2-3, with 7 positions matching TRBD1. Germline trimming cut 6 bases from V and 1 base from J; bases unmatched to any gene: 5. In germline, CDR1 is SGHRS, CDR2 YFSETQ. The CDR3 runs to 14 residues.

This chain links TRBV28 with TRBJ2-4, with no clear D. The germline V and J ends were trimmed by 5 bases and 1 base, with 9 bases remaining between them. In germline, CDR1 is MDHEN, CDR2 SYDVKM. CDR3 length equals 14 residues. CDR3 nucleotides: TGTGCCAGCAGTGACCGACGGGCCAAAAACATTCAGTACTTC. It is translated as CASSDRRAKNIQYF.

This clone was found once. The J gene is TRBJ1-2, the V gene TRBV28; possible D gene TRBD1, 5 bases. The germline gives CDR1 MDHEN, CDR2 SYDVKM. V lost 6 bases and J 2 bases, leaving 10 bases between the germline ends. The CDR3 has 13 residues. The CDR3 reads CASRIDRNYGYTF. As DNA, the CDR3 is TGTGCCAGCAGGATAGACAGAAACTATGGCTACACCTTC.

V is TRBV6-5 and J is TRBJ1-1; D remains ambiguous. Germline V lookup: CDR1 MNHEY, CDR2 SVGAGI. The germline V and J ends were trimmed by 6 bases and 0 bases, with 14 bases remaining between them. There are 15 residues in the CDR3. CDR3 sequence reads: CASSDQPQVNTEAFF. In DNA, the CDR3 is TGTGCCAGCAGCGATCAACCCCAGGTGAACACTGAAGCTTTCTTT.

The chain carries TRBV10-3 and TRBJ1-2, with TRBD1 matching over 7 bases. Germline CDR1 reads ENHRY; CDR2 reads SYGVKD. V was pared by 3 bases and J by 6 bases, with 10 bases of the junction left unmatched. The CDR3 contains 15 residues. Written as DNA, the CDR3 is TGTGCCATCAGTGATGGGCCTGGCAGGGGGAATGGCTACACCTTC. Translated, it gives CAISDGPGRGNGYTF.

The CDR3 DNA sequence: TGCGCCAGCAGCCAAGGACAGGGGAGCTCCTATAATTCACCCCTCCACTTT. Protein: CASSQGQGSSYNSPLHF. The chain combines TRBV4-1 with TRBJ1-6; 8 nucleotides align to TRBD1. The trim removed 1 base at V and 0 bases at J, leaving 2 bases unmatched. This CDR3 spans 17 amino acids. Germline CDR1 reads MGHRA; CDR2 reads YSYEKL.

The genes are TRBV19 and TRBJ2-1; 9 nucleotides agree with TRBD2. V lost 5 bases and J lost 5; bases outside the gene matches: 7. The CDR3 length is 15 residues. Looked up from germline, CDR1 is LNHDA and CDR2 is SQIVND (reference sequence). CDR3 coding DNA: TGTGCCAGTAGTCAACAGCGGGGGGTTAACAATGAGCAGTTCTTC. This gives the protein CASSQQRGVNNEQFF.